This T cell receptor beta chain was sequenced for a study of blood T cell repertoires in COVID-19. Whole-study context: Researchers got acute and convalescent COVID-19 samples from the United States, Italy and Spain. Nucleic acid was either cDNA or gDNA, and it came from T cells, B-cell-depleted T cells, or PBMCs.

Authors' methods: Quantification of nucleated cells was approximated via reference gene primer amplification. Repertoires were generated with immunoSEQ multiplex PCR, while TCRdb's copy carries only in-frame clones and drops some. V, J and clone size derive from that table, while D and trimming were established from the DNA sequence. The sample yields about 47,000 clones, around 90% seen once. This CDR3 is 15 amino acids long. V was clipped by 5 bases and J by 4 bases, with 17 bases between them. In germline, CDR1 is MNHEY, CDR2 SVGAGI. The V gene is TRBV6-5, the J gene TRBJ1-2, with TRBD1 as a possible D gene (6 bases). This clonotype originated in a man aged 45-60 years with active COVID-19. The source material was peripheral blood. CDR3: CASSSPGHLSYGYTF. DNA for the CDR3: TGTGCCAGCAGTAGCCCGGGACACCTAAGCTATGGCTACACCTTC.